This T cell receptor beta chain was captured in a study of blood T cell repertoires in COVID-19. Overall study context: Sites across the United States, Italy and Spain contributed samples from acute and convalescent COVID-19. In each case, the material was cDNA or gDNA derived from T cells, B-cell-depleted T cells, or PBMCs.

This CDR3 contains 18 residues. The germline CDR1 and CDR2 sequences are SEHNR and FQNEAQ (reference sequence). Losses at the gene ends were 4 bases for V and 0 bases for J; bases not matched to a gene: 10. As originally analysed: Quantification of nucleated cells was approximated via reference gene primer amplification. The assay was immunoSEQ multiplex PCR, and TCRdb's table has in-frame clones only and misses some. V, J and clone size reflect that table, while D and trimming were determined from the DNA. The profile shows tens of thousands of clones, roughly 80% of them singletons. The chain recombines TRBV7-9 with TRBJ2-1, with TRBD1 identical over 9 bases. The sequence derives from a woman in her sixties with acute or convalescent COVID-19. Sequencing was done on a sample of peripheral blood. The CDR3 loop is CASSSTTGTGHSYNEQFF. CDR3 coding DNA: TGTGCCAGCAGCTCAACCACCGGGACAGGGCACTCCTACAATGAGCAGTTCTTC.